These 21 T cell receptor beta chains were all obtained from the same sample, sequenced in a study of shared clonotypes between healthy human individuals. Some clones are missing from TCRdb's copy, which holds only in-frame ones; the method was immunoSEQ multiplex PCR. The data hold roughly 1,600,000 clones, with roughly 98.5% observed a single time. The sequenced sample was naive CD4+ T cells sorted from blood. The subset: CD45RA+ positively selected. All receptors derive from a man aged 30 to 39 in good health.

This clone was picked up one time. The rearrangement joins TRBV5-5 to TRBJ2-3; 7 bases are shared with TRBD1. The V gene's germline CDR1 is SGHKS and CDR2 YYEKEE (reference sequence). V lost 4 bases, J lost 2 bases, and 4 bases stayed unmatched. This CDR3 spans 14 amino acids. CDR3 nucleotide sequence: TGTGCCAGCAGCCCGGACAGGATCACAGATACGCAGTATTTT. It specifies CASSPDRITDTQYF.

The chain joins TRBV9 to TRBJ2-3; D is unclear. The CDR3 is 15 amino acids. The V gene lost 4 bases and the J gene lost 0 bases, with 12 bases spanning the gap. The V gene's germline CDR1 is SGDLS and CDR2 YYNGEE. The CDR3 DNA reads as TGTGCCAGCAGCTTGTTCTTAGAGAGCACAGATACGCAGTATTTT. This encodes CASSLFLESTDTQYF.

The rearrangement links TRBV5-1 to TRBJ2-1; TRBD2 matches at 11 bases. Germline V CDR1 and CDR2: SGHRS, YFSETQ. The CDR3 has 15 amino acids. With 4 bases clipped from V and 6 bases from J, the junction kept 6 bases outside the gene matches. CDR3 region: CASSVAGGNFNEQFF. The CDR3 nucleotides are TGCGCCAGCAGCGTAGCGGGAGGGAATTTCAATGAGCAGTTCTTC.

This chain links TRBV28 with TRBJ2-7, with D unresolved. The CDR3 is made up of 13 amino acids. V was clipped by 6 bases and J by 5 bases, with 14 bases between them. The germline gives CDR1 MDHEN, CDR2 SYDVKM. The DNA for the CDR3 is TGTGCCAGCAGCTCCCCTGCGACGAACGAGCAGTACTTC. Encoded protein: CASSSPATNEQYF.

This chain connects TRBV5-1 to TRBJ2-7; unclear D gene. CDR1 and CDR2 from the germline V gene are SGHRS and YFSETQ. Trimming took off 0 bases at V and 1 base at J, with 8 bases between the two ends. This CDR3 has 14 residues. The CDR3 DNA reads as TGCGCCAGCAGCTTGGTGGGCAGATCCTACGAGCAGTACTTC. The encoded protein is CASSLVGRSYEQYF. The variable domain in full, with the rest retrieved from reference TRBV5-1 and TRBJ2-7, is KAGVTQTPRYLIKTRGQQVTLSCSPISGHRSVSWYQQTPGQGLQFLFEYFSETQRNKGNFPGRFSGRQFSNSRSEMNVSTLELGDSALYLCASSLVGRSYEQYFGPGTRLTVT.

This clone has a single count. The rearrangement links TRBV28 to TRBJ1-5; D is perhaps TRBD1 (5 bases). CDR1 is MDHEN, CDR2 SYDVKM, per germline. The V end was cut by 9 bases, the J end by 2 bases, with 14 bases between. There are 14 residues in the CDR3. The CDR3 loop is CASLWGGGNQPQHF. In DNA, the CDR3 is TGTGCCAGTTTGTGGGGGGGTGGCAATCAGCCCCAGCATTTT.

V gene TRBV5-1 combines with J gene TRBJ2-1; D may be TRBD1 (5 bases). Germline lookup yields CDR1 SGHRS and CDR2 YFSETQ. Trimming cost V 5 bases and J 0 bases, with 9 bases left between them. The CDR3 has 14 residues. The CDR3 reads CASRPGISYNEQFF. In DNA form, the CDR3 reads TGCGCCAGCAGGCCAGGGATCTCCTACAATGAGCAGTTCTTC.

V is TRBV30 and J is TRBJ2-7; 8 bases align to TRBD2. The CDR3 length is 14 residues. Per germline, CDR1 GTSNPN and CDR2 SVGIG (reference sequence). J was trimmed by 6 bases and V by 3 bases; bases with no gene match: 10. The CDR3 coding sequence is TGTGCCTGGAGCACCCCCCCGGGAGGGGGCGAGCAGTACTTC. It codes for CAWSTPPGGGEQYF.

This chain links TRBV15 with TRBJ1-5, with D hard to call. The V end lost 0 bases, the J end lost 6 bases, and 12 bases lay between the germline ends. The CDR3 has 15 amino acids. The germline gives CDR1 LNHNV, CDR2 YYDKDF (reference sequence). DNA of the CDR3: TGTGCCACCAGCAGAGAGTCGAGTAGCGGTCAGCCCCAGCATTTT. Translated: CATSRESSSGQPQHF. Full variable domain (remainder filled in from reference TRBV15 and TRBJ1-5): DAMVIQNPRYQVTQFGKPVTLSCSQTLNHNVMYWYQQKSSQAPKLLFHYYDKDFNNEADTPDNFQSRRPNTSFCFLDIRSPGLGDTAMYLCATSRESSSGQPQHFGDGTRLSIL.

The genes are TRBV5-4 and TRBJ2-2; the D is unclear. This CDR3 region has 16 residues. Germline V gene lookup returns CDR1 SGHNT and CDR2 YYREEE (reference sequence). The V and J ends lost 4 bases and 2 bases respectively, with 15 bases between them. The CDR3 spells CASSRSAMENTGELFF. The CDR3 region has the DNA TGTGCCAGCAGCCGAAGCGCCATGGAAAACACCGGGGAGCTGTTTTTT.

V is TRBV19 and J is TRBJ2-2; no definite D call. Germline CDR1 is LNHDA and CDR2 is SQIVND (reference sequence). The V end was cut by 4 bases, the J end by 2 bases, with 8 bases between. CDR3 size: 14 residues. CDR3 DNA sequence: TGTGCCAGTAGTAAACGGCTAAACACCGGGGAGCTGTTTTTT. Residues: CASSKRLNTGELFF.

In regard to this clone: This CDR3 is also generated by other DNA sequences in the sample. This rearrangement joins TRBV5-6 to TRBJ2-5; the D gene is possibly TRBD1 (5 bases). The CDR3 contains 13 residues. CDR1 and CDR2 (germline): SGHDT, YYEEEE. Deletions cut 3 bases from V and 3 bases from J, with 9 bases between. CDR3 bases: TGTGCCAGCAGCTACGACAGAGAAGAGACCCAGTACTTC. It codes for CASSYDREETQYF.

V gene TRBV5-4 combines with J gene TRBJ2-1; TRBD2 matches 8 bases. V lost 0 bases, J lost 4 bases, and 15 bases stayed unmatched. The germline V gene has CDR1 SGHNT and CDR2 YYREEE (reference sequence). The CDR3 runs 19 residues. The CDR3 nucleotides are TGTGCCAGCAGCTTGGTACCCCCAGGGGCGGGGGGAACTTACAATGAGCAGTTCTTC. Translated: CASSLVPPGAGGTYNEQFF.

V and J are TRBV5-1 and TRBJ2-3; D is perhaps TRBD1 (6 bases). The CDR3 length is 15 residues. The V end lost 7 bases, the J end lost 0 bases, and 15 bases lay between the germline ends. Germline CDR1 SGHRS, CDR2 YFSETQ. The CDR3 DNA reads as TGCGCCAGCTCCAAGACAGGAACTAGCACAGATACGCAGTATTTT. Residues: CASSKTGTSTDTQYF.

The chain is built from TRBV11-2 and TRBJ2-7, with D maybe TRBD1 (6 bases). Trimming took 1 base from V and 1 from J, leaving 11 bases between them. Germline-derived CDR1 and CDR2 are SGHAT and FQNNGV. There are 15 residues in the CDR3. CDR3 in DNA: TGTGCCAGCAGCTTAGTAGGACAGCCTTCCTACGAGCAGTACTTC. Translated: CASSLVGQPSYEQYF.

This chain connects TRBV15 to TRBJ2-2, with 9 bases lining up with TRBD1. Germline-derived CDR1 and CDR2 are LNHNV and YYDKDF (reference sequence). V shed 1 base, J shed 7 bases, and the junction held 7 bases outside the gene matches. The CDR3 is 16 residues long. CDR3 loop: CATSRGGQGYIGELFF. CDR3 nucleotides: TGTGCCACCAGCAGAGGGGGACAGGGTTACATCGGGGAGCTGTTTTTT.

CDR3 sequence reads: CASSLPGGENYEQYF. The CDR3 coding sequence is TGTGCCAGCAGCCTCCCGGGGGGGGAGAACTACGAGCAGTACTTC. V is TRBV13 and J is TRBJ2-7, with TRBD2 identical over 8 bases. The germline V gene has CDR1 PRHDT and CDR2 FYEKMQ (reference sequence). The CDR3 extends over 15 amino acids. The V and J ends lost 5 bases and 3 bases, in that order; junction bases with no gene match: 9.

In nucleotides, the CDR3 is TGCGCCAGCAGCTTCGGGACAGGGTTCGGCAATGAGCAGTTCTTC. Amino acids: CASSFGTGFGNEQFF. The chain has TRBV5-1 and TRBJ2-1; 9 nucleotides match TRBD1. The CDR3 loop spans 15 amino acids. V shed 2 bases, J shed 6 bases, and the junction held 6 bases outside the gene matches. Per the germline V gene, CDR1 is SGHRS and CDR2 is YFSETQ.

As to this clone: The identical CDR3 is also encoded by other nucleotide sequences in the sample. This CDR3 is CASSQDRAYNEQFF. CDR3 coding DNA: TGTGCCAGCAGTCAGGACAGGGCCTACAATGAGCAGTTCTTC. V and J are TRBV6-5 and TRBJ2-1, with 8 bases that match TRBD1. Germline CDR1 is MNHEY and CDR2 is SVGAGI. V lost 5 bases to trimming and J lost 2 bases; unmatched junction nucleotides: 2. The CDR3 length is 14 residues.

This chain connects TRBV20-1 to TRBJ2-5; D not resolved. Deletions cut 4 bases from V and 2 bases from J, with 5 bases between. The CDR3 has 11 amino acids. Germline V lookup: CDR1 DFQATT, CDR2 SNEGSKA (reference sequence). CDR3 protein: CSANSQETQYF. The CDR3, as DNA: TGCAGTGCTAATTCACAAGAGACCCAGTACTTC.

CDR3 DNA sequence: TGTGCCAGCAGCCTCACGAACAATCAGCCCCAGCATTTT. Its protein is CASSLTNNQPQHF. The chain uses TRBV11-2 and TRBJ1-5; D is undetermined. Germline loops: CDR1 SGHAT, CDR2 FQNNGV. Trimming cost V 5 bases and J 3 bases, with 8 bases left between them. CDR3 length: 13 residues.